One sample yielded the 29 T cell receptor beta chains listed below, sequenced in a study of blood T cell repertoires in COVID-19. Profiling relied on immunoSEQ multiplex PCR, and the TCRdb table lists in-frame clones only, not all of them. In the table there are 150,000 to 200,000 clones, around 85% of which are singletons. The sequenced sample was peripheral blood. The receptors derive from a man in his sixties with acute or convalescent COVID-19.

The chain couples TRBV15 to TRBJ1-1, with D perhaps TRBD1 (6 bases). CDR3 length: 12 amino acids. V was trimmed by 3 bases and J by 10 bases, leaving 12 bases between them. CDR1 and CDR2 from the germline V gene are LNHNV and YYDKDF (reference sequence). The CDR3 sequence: CATSREQGRAFF. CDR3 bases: TGTGCCACCAGCAGGGAACAGGGACGAGCTTTCTTT.

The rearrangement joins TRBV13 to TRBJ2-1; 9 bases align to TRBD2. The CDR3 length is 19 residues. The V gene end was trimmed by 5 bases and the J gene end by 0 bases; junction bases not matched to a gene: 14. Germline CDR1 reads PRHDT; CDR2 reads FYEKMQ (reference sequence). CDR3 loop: CASSPGLATTRSSYNEQFF. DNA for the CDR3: TGTGCCAGCAGCCCGGGACTAGCTACGACCCGGAGCTCCTACAATGAGCAGTTCTTC.

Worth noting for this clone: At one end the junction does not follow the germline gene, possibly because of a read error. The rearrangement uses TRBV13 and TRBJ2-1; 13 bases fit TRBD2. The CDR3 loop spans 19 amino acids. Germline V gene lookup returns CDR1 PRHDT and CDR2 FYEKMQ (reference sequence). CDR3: CASSVGLAGVVISYNEQFF. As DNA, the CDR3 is TGTGCCAGCAGCGTAGGACTAGCGGGAGTCGTTATTTCCTACAATGAGCAGTTCTTC.

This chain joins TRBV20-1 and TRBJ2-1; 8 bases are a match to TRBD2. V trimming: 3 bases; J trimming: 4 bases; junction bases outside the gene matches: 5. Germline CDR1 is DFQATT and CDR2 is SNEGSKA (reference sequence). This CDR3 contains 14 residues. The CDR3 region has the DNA TGCAGTGCTAGTACAACTAGCGGTTACAATGAGCAGTTCTTC. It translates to CSASTTSGYNEQFF.

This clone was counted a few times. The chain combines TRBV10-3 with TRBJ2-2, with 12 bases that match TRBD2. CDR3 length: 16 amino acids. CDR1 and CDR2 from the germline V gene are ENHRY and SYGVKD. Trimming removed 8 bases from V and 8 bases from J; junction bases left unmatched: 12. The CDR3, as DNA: TGTGCCATCGTCCCCCCAACTAGCGGGAGGAAAGGGGAGCTGTTTTTT. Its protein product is CAIVPPTSGRKGELFF.

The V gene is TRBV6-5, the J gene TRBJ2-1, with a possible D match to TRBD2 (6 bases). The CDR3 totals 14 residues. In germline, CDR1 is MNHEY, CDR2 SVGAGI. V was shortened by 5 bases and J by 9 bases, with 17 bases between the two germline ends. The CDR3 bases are TGTGCCAGCAGTCACGGCCGCGGGACCGGTGAGCAGTTCTTC. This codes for CASSHGRGTGEQFF.

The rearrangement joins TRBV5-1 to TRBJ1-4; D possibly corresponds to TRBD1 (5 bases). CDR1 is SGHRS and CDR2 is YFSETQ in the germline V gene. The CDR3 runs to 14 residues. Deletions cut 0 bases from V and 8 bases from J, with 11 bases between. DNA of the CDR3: TGCGCCAGCAGCTTGGAGGGGTTGGGAGAAAAACTGTTTTTT. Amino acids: CASSLEGLGEKLFF.

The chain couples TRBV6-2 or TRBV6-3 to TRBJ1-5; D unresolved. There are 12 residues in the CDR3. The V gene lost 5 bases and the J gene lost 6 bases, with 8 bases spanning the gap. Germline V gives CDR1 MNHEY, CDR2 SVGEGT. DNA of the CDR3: TGTGCCAGCAGTCTCCGGGGTCAGCCCCAGCATTTT. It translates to CASSLRGQPQHF.

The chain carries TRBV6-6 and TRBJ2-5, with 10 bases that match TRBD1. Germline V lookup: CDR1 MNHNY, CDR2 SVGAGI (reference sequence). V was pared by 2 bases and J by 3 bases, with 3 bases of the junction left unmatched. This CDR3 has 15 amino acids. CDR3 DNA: TGTGCCAGCAGTTACGAGGACAGGGGGGAAGAGACCCAGTACTTC. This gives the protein CASSYEDRGEETQYF.

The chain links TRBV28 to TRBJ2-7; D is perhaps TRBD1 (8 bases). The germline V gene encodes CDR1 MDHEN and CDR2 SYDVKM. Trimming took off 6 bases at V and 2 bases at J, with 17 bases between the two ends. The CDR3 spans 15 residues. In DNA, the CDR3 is TGTGCCAGCAGAGAACAGGGGGAGGGGCCCTACGAGCAGTACTTC. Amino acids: CASREQGEGPYEQYF.

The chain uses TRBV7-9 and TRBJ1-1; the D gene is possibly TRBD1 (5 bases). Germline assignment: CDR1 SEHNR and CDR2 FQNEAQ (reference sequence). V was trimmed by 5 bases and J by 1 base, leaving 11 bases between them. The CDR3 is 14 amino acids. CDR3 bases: TGTGCCAGCAGCACGGGACTGGCGAACACTGAAGCTTTCTTT. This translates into CASSTGLANTEAFF.

The CDR3 DNA reads as TGCGCCAGCAGCCTAGATAGCGGGAGCGGCGAGCAGTACTTC. Translation gives CASSLDSGSGEQYF. The genes are TRBV5-1 and TRBJ2-7; TRBD2 matches at 9 bases. Germline V lookup: CDR1 SGHRS, CDR2 YFSETQ. The CDR3 loop spans 14 amino acids. Losses at the gene ends were 4 bases for V and 6 bases for J; bases not matched to a gene: 8.

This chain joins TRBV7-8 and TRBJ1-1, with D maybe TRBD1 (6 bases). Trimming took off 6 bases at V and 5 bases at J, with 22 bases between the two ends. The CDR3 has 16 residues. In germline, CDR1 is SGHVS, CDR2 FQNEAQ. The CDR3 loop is CASSGGTSPGLTEAFF. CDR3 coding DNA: TGTGCCAGCAGTGGTGGGACATCCCCGGGTTTGACTGAAGCTTTCTTT.

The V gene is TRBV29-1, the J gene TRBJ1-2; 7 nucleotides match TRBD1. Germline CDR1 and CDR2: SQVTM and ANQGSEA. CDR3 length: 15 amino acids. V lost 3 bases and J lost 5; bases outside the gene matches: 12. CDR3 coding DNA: TGCAGCGTTGAGCGGTCTCCTGGGACAGCATATGGCTACACCTTC. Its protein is CSVERSPGTAYGYTF.

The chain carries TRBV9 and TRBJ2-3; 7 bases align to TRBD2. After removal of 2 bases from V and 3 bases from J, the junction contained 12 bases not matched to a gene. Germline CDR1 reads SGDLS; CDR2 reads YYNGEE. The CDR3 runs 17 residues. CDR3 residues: CASSVIGGRYGTDTQYF. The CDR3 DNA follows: TGTGCCAGCAGCGTCATTGGCGGGAGATACGGGACAGATACGCAGTATTTT. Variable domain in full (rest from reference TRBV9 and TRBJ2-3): DSGVTQTPKHLITATGQRVTLRCSPRSGDLSVYWYQQSLDQGLQFLIQYYNGEERAKGNILERFSAQQFPDLHSELNLSSLELGDSALYFCASSVIGGRYGTDTQYFGPGTRLTVL.

DNA for the CDR3: TGTGCCAGCAGCTTGTTGGTTCCGGGGACAGGGGGTGGCTACACCTTC. Amino acids: CASSLLVPGTGGGYTF. This chain uses TRBV7-9 with TRBJ1-2; TRBD1 matches 11 bases. CDR1 SEHNR and CDR2 FQNEAQ come from the germline V gene (reference sequence). The CDR3 has 16 amino acids. Trimming at V came to 3 bases and at J to 7 bases, leaving 10 bases not matched to a gene.

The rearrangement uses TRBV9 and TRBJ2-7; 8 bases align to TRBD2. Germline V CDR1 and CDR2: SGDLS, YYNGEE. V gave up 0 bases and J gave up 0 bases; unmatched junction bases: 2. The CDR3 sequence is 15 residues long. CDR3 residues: CASSVDSGSSYEQYF. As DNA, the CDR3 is TGTGCCAGCAGCGTAGACAGCGGGAGCTCCTACGAGCAGTACTTC.

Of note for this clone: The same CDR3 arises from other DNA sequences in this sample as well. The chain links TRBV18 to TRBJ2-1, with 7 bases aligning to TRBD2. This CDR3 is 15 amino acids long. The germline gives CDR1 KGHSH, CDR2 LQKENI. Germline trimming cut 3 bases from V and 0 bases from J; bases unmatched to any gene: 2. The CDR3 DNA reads TGTGCCAGCTCACCGGGCGGGGGCTCCTACAATGAGCAGTTCTTC. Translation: CASSPGGGSYNEQFF.

As DNA, the CDR3 is TGTGCCATCAGCTACACAGGGCCACCGAGCTACGAGCAGTACTTC. It specifies CAISYTGPPSYEQYF. This chain uses TRBV10-3 with TRBJ2-7; a possible D gene is TRBD1 (6 bases). The CDR3 totals 15 residues. Germline assignment: CDR1 ENHRY and CDR2 SYGVKD. Trimming took off 6 bases at V and 3 bases at J, with 18 bases between the two ends.

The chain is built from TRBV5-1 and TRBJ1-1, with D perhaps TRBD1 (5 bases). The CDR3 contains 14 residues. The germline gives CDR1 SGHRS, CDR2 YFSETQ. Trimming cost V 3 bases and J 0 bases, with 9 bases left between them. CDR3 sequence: CASSYGGMNTEAFF. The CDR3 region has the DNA TGCGCCAGCAGCTACGGGGGAATGAACACTGAAGCTTTCTTT.

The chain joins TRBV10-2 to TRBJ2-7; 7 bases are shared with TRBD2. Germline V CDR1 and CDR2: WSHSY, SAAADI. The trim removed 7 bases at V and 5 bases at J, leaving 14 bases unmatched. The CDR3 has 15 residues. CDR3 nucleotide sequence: TGCGCCAGCATCAAACCGGGACTACCGTCCAACGAGCAGTACTTC. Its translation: CASIKPGLPSNEQYF.

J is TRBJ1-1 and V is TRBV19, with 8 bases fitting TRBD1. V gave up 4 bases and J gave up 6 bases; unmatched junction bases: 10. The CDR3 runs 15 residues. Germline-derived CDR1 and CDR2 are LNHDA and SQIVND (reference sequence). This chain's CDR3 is CASSNPGDRRSEAFF. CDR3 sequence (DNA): TGTGCCAGTAGTAATCCGGGGGACAGGAGGTCTGAAGCTTTCTTT.

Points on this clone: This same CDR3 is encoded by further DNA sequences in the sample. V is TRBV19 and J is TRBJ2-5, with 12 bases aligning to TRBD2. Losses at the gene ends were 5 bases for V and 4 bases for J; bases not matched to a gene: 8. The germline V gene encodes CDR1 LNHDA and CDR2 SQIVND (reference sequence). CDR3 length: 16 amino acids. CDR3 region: CASSSGLAGGPETQYF. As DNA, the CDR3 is TGTGCCAGTAGTTCTGGCCTAGCGGGAGGGCCAGAGACCCAGTACTTC.

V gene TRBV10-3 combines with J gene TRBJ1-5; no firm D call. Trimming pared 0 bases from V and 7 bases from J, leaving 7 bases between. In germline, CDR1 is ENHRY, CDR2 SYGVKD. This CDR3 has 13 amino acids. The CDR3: CAISESSWQPQHF. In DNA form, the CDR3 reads TGTGCCATCAGTGAGTCGAGTTGGCAGCCCCAGCATTTT.

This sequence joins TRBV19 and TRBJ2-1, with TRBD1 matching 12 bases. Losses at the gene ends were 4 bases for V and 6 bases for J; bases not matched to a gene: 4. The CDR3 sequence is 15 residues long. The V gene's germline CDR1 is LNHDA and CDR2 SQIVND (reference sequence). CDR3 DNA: TGTGCCAGTAGTACCCCGGGACAGGGGGCCAATGAGCAGTTCTTC. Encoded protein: CASSTPGQGANEQFF.

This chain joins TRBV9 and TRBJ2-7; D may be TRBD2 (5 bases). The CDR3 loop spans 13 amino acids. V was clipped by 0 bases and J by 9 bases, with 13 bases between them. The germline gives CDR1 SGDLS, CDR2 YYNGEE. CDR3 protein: CASSVEGGAGQYF. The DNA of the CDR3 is TGTGCCAGCAGCGTAGAAGGAGGCGCTGGGCAGTACTTC.

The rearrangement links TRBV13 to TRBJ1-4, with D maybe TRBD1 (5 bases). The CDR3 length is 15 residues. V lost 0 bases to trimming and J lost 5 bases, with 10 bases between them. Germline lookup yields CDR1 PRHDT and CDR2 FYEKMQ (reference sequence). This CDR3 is CASSLGRGGNEKLFF. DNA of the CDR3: TGTGCCAGCAGCTTAGGACGTGGGGGGAATGAAAAACTGTTTTTT.

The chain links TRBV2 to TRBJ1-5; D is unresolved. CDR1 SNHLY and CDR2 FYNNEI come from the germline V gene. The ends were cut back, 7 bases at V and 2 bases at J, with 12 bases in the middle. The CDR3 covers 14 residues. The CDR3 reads CASTDLTRNQPQHF. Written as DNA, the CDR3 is TGTGCCAGCACAGACTTAACCCGCAATCAGCCCCAGCATTTT.

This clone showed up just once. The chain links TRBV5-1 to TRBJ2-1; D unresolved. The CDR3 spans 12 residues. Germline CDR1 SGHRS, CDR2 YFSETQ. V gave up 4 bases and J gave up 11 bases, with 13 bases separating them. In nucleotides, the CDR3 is TGCGCCAGCAGCATTGACTCCACCAAGCAGTTCTTC. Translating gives CASSIDSTKQFF. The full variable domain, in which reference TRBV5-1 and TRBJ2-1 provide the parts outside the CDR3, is KAGVTQTPRYLIKTRGQQVTLSCSPISGHRSVSWYQQTPGQGLQFLFEYFSETQRNKGNFPGRFSGRQFSNSRSEMNVSTLELGDSALYLCASSIDSTKQFFGPGTRLTVL.